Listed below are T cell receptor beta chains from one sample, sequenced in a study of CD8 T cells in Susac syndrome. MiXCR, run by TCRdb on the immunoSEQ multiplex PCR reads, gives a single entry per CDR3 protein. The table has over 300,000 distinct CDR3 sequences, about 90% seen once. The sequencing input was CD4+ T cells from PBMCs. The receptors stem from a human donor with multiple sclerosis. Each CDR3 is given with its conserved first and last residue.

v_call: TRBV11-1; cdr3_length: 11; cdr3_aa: CASSPGVGYTF
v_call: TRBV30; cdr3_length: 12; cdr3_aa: CAWSVHRERYTF
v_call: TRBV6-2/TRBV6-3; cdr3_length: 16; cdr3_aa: CASSYPSGGLYNEQFF
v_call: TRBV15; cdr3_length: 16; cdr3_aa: CATSRDRQGFGSPLHF
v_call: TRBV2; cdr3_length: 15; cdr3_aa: CASRARGINTGELFF
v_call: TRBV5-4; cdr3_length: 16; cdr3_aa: CASSGPTPRDTGELFF
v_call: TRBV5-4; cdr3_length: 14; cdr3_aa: CASSALRQNTEAFF
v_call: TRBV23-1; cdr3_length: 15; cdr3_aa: CASSQSGGGENIQYF
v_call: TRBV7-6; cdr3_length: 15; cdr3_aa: CASSLSDRVWYEQYF
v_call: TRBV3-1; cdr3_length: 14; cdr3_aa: CASSQGGTGSEAFF
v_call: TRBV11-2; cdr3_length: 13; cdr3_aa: CASSFARGGEQFF
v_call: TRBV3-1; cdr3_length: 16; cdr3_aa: CASSQRRQGSDYGYTF
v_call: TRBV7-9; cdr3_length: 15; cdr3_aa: CASSFIRGSEETQYF
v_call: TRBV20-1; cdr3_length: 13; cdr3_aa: CSVASGSSYEQYF
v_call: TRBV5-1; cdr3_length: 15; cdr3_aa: CASSLVYPITGELFF
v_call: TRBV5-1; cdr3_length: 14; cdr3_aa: CASNLLAAQGTQYF
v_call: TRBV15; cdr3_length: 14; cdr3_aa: CATSRERNNQPQHF
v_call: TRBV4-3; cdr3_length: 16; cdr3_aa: CASSQDWREGGDEQFF
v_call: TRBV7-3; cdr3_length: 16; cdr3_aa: CASSLKPQGVADTQYF
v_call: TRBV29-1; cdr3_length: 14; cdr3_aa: CSVEEGGVGEKLFF
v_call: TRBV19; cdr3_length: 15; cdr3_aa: CASSIQGAYTGELFF
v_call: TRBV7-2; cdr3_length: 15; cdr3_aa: CASSTSRTGGTEAFF
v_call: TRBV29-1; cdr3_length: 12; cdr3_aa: CSVGRDTDTQYF
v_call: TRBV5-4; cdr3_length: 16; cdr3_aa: CASSPGVAGGGETQYF
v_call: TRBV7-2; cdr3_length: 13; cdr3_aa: CASSLVEGETQYF
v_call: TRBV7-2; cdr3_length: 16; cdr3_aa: CASSLVGGPAYNEQFF
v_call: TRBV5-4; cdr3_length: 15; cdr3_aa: CASSLVGTDNYGYTF
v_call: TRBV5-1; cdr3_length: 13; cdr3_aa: CAVGTGDQETQYF
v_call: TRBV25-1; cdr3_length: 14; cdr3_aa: CASSVSGSKGELFF
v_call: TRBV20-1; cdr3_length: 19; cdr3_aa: CSARDQSLGSGTNQETQYF
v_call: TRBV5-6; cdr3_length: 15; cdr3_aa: CASSAWVLSNQPQHF
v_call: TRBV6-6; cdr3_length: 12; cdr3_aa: CASSSGGYEQFF
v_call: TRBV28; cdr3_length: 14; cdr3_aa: CASYQGDMNTEAFF
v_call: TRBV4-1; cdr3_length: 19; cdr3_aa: CASSHFVGGKQGPNEKLFF
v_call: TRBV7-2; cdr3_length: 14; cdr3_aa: CASSLNAGNQPQHF
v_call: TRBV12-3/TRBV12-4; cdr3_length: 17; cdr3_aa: CASSPWYGARNTGELFF
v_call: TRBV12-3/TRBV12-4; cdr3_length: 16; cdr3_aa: CASSSFGLGAKNIQYF
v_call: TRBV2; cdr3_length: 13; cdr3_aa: CAGGTGRTDTQYF
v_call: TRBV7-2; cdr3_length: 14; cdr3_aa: CASSPDRVGEKLFF
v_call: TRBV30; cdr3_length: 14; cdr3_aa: CAWSVRVSGNTIYF